This is a list of T cell receptor beta chains from one sample in a study of regulatory T cells in long-lasting Graves disease. Using its own MiXCR run on the multiplex PCR reads, TCRdb lists one record per CDR3 protein. The data hold fewer than 650,000 distinct CDR3 sequences, with roughly a sixth observed a single time. These data also featured in a second study, about T cells in Graves' hyperthyroidism and ophthalmopathy.

The input for sequencing was peripheral blood mononuclear cells (PBMCs), taken at new diagnosis, from a patient treated with antithyroid drugs. Receptors were obtained from a man aged 18 to 30 with Graves disease. Each CDR3 is given with its conserved first and last residue. The D gene is left open where the match is weak. Rows give clone size only sometimes, using once, few, many, or a class for an expanded clone.

abundance	j_gene	v_gene	d_gene	CDR3aa	CDR3nt
NA	TRBJ2-3	TRBV10-2	NA	CASSEGSRSTDTQYF	TGCGCCAGCAGTGAGGGTAGCCGAAGCACAGATACGCAGTATTTT
NA	TRBJ2-1	TRBV5-1	TRBD1	CASSRDRRDEQFF	TGCGCCAGCAGCCGGGACAGGCGCGATGAGCAGTTCTTC
many	TRBJ2-5	TRBV7-8	TRBD2	CASSGSGSGQTQYF	TGTGCCAGCAGCGGGAGCGGGAGCGGGCAGACCCAGTACTTC
few	TRBJ1-5	TRBV5-1	NA	CASSLEGPSNQPQHF	TGCGCCAGCAGCTTGGAAGGGCCTAGCAATCAGCCCCAGCATTTT
few	TRBJ2-1	TRBV2	NA	CASIRFPSSYNEQFF	TGTGCCAGCATTAGGTTCCCGAGCTCCTACAATGAGCAGTTCTTC
many	TRBJ2-3	TRBV5-1	NA	CASSPGPSPDTQYF	TGCGCCAGCAGCCCGGGACCTAGTCCAGATACGCAGTATTTT
many	TRBJ2-3	TRBV20-1	NA	CSARAPGRSPDTQYF	TGCAGTGCTAGAGCCCCGGGGAGGTCCCCAGATACGCAGTATTTT
few	TRBJ2-1	TRBV5-6	NA	CASSQIIRGIQDEQFF	TGTGCCAGCAGCCAAATCATTCGGGGAATTCAGGATGAGCAGTTCTTC
many	TRBJ2-3	TRBV29-1	TRBD2	CSVRSSSAGGTDTQYF	TGCAGCGTCCGCTCTAGTTCAGCGGGAGGAACAGATACGCAGTATTTT
many	TRBJ2-1	TRBV10-3	TRBD1	CAISESPGQGLGGNEQFF	TGTGCCATCAGTGAGTCACCGGGACAGGGGCTAGGAGGCAATGAGCAGTTCTTC
many	TRBJ1-5	TRBV12-3/TRBV12-4	NA	CASSLASGGNQPQHF	TGTGCCAGCAGTTTAGCTTCAGGAGGGAATCAGCCCCAGCATTTT
NA	TRBJ1-4	TRBV18	NA	CASSRPGADNEKLFF	TGTGCCAGCTCACGACCAGGGGCCGATAATGAAAAACTGTTTTTT
NA	TRBJ2-1	TRBV9	TRBD2	CASSVGLAGGKGYNEQFF	TGTGCCAGCAGCGTTGGACTAGCGGGAGGGAAGGGCTACAATGAGCAGTTCTTC
many	TRBJ1-1	TRBV30	NA	CAWMGRSYIANTEAFF	TGTGCCTGGATGGGTCGGTCTTACATCGCCAACACTGAAGCTTTCTTT
few	TRBJ2-1	TRBV3-1	NA	CASSPRDWSSYNEQFF	TGTGCCAGCAGCCCCCGGGACTGGAGCTCCTACAATGAGCAGTTCTTC
many	TRBJ2-5	TRBV7-9	TRBD1	CASSSPLGRGLPTGQETQYF	TGTGCCAGCAGCTCGCCGCTGGGCAGGGGGCTTCCAACCGGCCAAGAGACCCAGTACTTC
once	TRBJ2-2	TRBV5-1	TRBD1	CASSTDRATGELLF	TGCGCCAGCAGCACCGACAGGGCCACCGGGGAGCTGCTTTTT
NA	TRBJ1-6	TRBV6-1	NA	CASILSRTRDPALHF	TGTGCCAGCATACTATCCAGGACAAGGGATCCGGCCCTCCACTTT
many	TRBJ1-5	TRBV28	TRBD1	CASRQGADQPQHF	TGTGCCAGCAGACAGGGGGCGGATCAGCCCCAGCATTTT
NA	TRBJ2-6	TRBV30	TRBD2	CAWQGLAAPAGANVLTF	TGTGCCTGGCAGGGACTAGCGGCTCCAGCTGGGGCCAACGTCCTGACTTTC